Given below is one T cell receptor (beta chain) in context. The source of the sample is a study of shared clonotypes between healthy human individuals. V lost 4 bases, J lost 0 bases, and 17 bases lay in between. In germline, CDR1 is SGHNT, CDR2 YYREEE (reference sequence). The CDR3 runs 18 residues. At deep level, the assay was performed. Tens of thousands of T cell genomes, or around 200 ng DNA, went into the sorted-subset replicate PCRs. TCRdb's copy holds only in-frame clones and misses some; the assay was immunoSEQ multiplex PCR. The profile shows 2 million to 3 million clones, around nine tenths of them singletons.

J is TRBJ2-6 and V is TRBV5-4, with D possibly matching TRBD1 (6 bases). This TCR was sampled from a man between 18 and 29 years old in good health. The sample taken for sequencing was naive CD4+ T cells sorted from blood. Subset given: CD45RA+ positively selected. The DNA of the CDR3 is TGTGCCAGCAGCATACTGACAGGTTTCCCCTCTGGGGCCAACGTCCTGACTTTC. Amino acid sequence: CASSILTGFPSGANVLTF.